The 19 T cell receptor beta chains below come from one sample, sequenced in a study of shared clonotypes between healthy human individuals. Sequencing used immunoSEQ multiplex PCR; TCRdb keeps in-frame clones, though not all of them. This sample has some 1 million clones, with under 80% found just once. What was sequenced was memory CD4+ T cells sorted from blood. Subset specified: CD45RA-negative fraction. These receptors were collected from a man between 18 and 35 years old in good health.

This sequence joins TRBV9 and TRBJ2-1, with D perhaps given as TRBD1 or TRBD2 (5 bases each). CDR3 size: 16 residues. In germline, CDR1 is SGDLS, CDR2 YYNGEE. V was clipped by 0 bases and J by 5 bases, with 15 bases between them. The DNA for the CDR3 is TGTGCCAGCAGCGTAGGACTTCTCCGGGGCGACAATGAGCAGTTCTTC. Protein sequence: CASSVGLLRGDNEQFF.

V and J are TRBV10-1 and TRBJ2-3, with 7 bases matching TRBD2. This CDR3 comprises 14 residues. Germline lookup yields CDR1 WNHNN and CDR2 SYGVQD (reference sequence). J was trimmed by 10 bases and V by 0 bases; bases with no gene match: 7. CDR3 sequence (DNA): TGCGCCAGCAGTGAGTCGACTAGCTCTCAGGCGCAGTATTTT. Translating gives CASSESTSSQAQYF.

Comment on this clone: Other DNA sequences of this sample code for an identical CDR3. The rearrangement joins TRBV7-9 to TRBJ1-1; D gene uncertain. CDR3 length: 14 residues. Trimming stripped 5 bases from V and 1 base from J, with 11 bases between. Germline CDR1 and CDR2: SEHNR and FQNEAQ (reference sequence). The DNA for the CDR3 is TGTGCCAGCAGCCCGGGCGCCGGGAACACTGAAGCTTTCTTT. It specifies CASSPGAGNTEAFF.

The chain has TRBV27 and TRBJ1-1; perhaps TRBD1 as D (5 bases). The CDR3 has 16 residues. V gave up 5 bases and J gave up 6 bases, with 22 bases separating them. Per the germline V gene, CDR1 is MNHEY and CDR2 is SMNVEV (reference sequence). The CDR3 is CASSPIDAGRFAEAFF. The CDR3 nucleotides are TGTGCCAGCAGTCCCATTGACGCAGGGCGGTTTGCTGAAGCTTTCTTT.

In this sample, this clone turned up a few times. The V and J genes are TRBV7-8 and TRBJ1-2, with unresolved D. V was cut by 7 bases and J by 4 bases, with 16 bases left in between. The CDR3 runs to 14 residues. Germline V lookup: CDR1 SGHVS, CDR2 FQNEAQ. The CDR3 bases are TGTGCCAGCACCCATTTGATTGGCGGCTATGGCTACACCTTC. Translation: CASTHLIGGYGYTF.

The chain carries TRBV30 and TRBJ2-7; 7 bases map to TRBD1. V dropped 0 bases and J dropped 2; count of bases not matched to a gene: 13. The CDR3 is 17 residues long. Germline V gives CDR1 GTSNPN, CDR2 SVGIG (reference sequence). In nucleotides, the CDR3 is TGTGCCTGGAGTGTAAGCTTCACGCCGGGACAGACCTACGAGCAGTACTTC. This codes for CAWSVSFTPGQTYEQYF.

The chain carries TRBV5-1 and TRBJ2-5, with 8 bases that match TRBD1. The junction had 7 bases not matched to a gene; V was cut back by 4 bases and J by 2 bases. Germline V CDR1 and CDR2: SGHRS, YFSETQ. The CDR3 sequence is 15 residues long. CDR3 nucleotide sequence: TGCGCCAGCAGCCAGGACAGGGTGGGACAAGAGACCCAGTACTTC. Protein: CASSQDRVGQETQYF.

The rearrangement links TRBV11-2 to TRBJ1-1; no clear D gene. The CDR3 length is 14 residues. The germline gives CDR1 SGHAT, CDR2 FQNNGV. V lost 5 bases, J lost 1 base, and 11 bases lay in between. CDR3 loop: CASSGLTPNTEAFF. As DNA, the CDR3 is TGTGCCAGCAGCGGCCTGACACCGAACACTGAAGCTTTCTTT.

J is TRBJ2-1 and V is TRBV27; 8 nucleotides match TRBD1. In germline, CDR1 is MNHEY, CDR2 SMNVEV (reference sequence). The CDR3 spans 16 residues. The ends lost 7 bases at V and 5 bases at J; junction bases unmatched: 13. The CDR3 loop reads CASITSGQTGDNEQFF. In DNA form, the CDR3 reads TGTGCCAGCATTACTTCGGGGCAGACAGGGGACAATGAGCAGTTCTTC.

J is TRBJ1-3 and V is TRBV5-5; D not certain. Germline CDR1 is SGHKS and CDR2 is YYEKEE (reference sequence). CDR3 length: 15 amino acids. Trimming removed 4 bases from V and 0 bases from J, with 11 bases in between. The CDR3 region is CASSGRQASGNTIYF. Here the CDR3 DNA reads TGTGCCAGCAGCGGTCGACAAGCCTCTGGAAACACCATATATTTT.

The rearrangement links TRBV2 to TRBJ2-1; 7 nucleotides agree with TRBD2. With 7 bases clipped from V and 3 bases from J, the junction kept 3 bases outside the gene matches. Germline V gives CDR1 SNHLY, CDR2 FYNNEI. This CDR3 spans 13 amino acids. The CDR3 loop is CASKGGGYNEQFF. The CDR3 DNA is TGTGCCAGCAAGGGCGGGGGCTACAATGAGCAGTTCTTC.

This chain links TRBV18 with TRBJ1-1, with TRBD1 matching 7 bases. V shed 3 bases and J 6 bases; nucleotides not matched to a gene: 7. The CDR3 sequence is 14 residues long. CDR1 and CDR2 from the germline V gene are KGHSH and LQKENI. CDR3 residues: CASSPNRGMAEAFF. The CDR3 coding sequence is TGTGCCAGCTCACCTAACAGGGGAATGGCTGAAGCTTTCTTT.

In this sample, this clone turned up once. The chain couples TRBV28 to TRBJ2-7; a weak D match, TRBD1 (6 bases). This CDR3 has 15 amino acids. Germline values: CDR1 MDHEN, CDR2 SYDVKM. V was cut by 7 bases and J by 5 bases, with 21 bases left in between. CDR3 residues: CASTPPDQGYHEQYF. The CDR3 nucleotides read TGTGCCAGCACACCCCCCGACCAGGGGTACCACGAGCAGTACTTC. Using reference TRBV28 and TRBJ2-7 for the parts outside the CDR3, the full variable domain is DVKVTQSSRYLVKRTGEKVFLECVQDMDHENMFWYRQDPGLGLRLIYFSYDVKMKEKGDIPEGYSVSREKKERFSLILESASTNQTSMYLCASTPPDQGYHEQYFGPGTRLTVT.

Many counts were recorded for this clone. The same CDR3 arises from other DNA sequences in this sample as well. J is TRBJ1-4 and V is TRBV18, with D uncertain. The germline V and J ends were trimmed by 3 bases and 8 bases, with 7 bases remaining between them. This CDR3 contains 12 residues. Germline V gene lookup returns CDR1 KGHSH and CDR2 LQKENI. CDR3 nucleotides: TGTGCCAGCTCACCTCCTGGGGAAAAACTGTTTTTT. As protein: CASSPPGEKLFF.

This clone appeared many times. J is TRBJ1-4 and V is TRBV5-5, with a weak D call TRBD1 (6 bases). This CDR3 spans 14 amino acids. Per germline, CDR1 SGHKS and CDR2 YYEKEE (reference sequence). V was pared by 0 bases and J by 10 bases, with 13 bases between. CDR3 DNA sequence: TGTGCCAGCAGCTTGGCCTGGGGGCCAGGAAAACTGTTTTTT. This sequence encodes CASSLAWGPGKLFF.

This clone showed up just a few times. The V and J genes are TRBV5-4 and TRBJ1-4; maybe TRBD1 (5 bases). Trimming took off 4 bases at V and 8 bases at J, with 15 bases between the two ends. CDR1 SGHNT and CDR2 YYREEE come from the germline V gene (reference sequence). The CDR3 is 14 amino acids. DNA of the CDR3: TGTGCCAGCAGCAGGGGAGGACTTGGAGAAAAACTGTTTTTT. Translation: CASSRGGLGEKLFF.

The rearrangement joins TRBV28 to TRBJ2-2; a possible D gene is TRBD2 (6 bases). The CDR3 runs 16 residues. Trimming left V 4 bases short and J 6 bases short, with 18 bases between. CDR1 is MDHEN, CDR2 SYDVKM, per germline. CDR3 residues: CASSSGLSKYAGELFF. CDR3 DNA: TGTGCCAGCAGTTCGGGACTCTCGAAGTACGCCGGGGAGCTGTTTTTT.

The rearrangement links TRBV12-5 to TRBJ1-4; tentative D call: TRBD1 (5 bases). This CDR3 spans 15 amino acids. Trimming took off 1 base at V and 0 bases at J, with 6 bases between the two ends. Germline assignment: CDR1 LGHNT and CDR2 FRNRAP. CDR3 sequence (DNA): TGTGCTAGTGGTTTGGGGGGCACAACTAATGAAAAACTGTTTTTT. It codes for CASGLGGTTNEKLFF.

The count of this clone is one. This sequence joins TRBV5-1 and TRBJ1-3; the D gene is possibly TRBD1 (5 bases). The length of the CDR3 is 14 residues. Germline CDR1 and CDR2: SGHRS and YFSETQ. Trimming took 4 bases from V and 6 from J, leaving 14 bases between them. The CDR3 DNA is TGCGCCAGCAGCACCGGGACCGAGATAAACACCATATATTTT. Amino acids: CASSTGTEINTIYF.